This T cell receptor (beta chain) was retrieved from a study of control samples from healthy donors and cancer patients. Here immunoSEQ multiplex PCR was the method, and the copy in TCRdb shows in-frame clones only, minus some. The table has some 120,000 clones, approximately 90% seen once; the top ten hold roughly 8.7%. The germline CDR1 and CDR2 sequences are SNHLY and FYNNEI. Trimming at V came to 3 bases and at J to 4 bases, leaving 2 bases not matched to a gene. The CDR3 contains 14 residues. The sequenced sample was blood. The chain uses TRBV2 and TRBJ2-5; 10 nucleotides match TRBD1. The receptor comes from a man younger than 35 in good health. The CDR3 DNA is TGTGCCAGCAGTGAGGACAGGGGGAGAGAGACCCAGTACTTC. Its translation is CASSEDRGRETQYF.